The 24 T cell receptor beta chains listed next were all sequenced from one sample in a study of early T cells in non-severe SARS-CoV-2 infection. MiXCR was run by TCRdb on the 5' RACE reads, yielding one entry per CDR3 protein. Of some 96,000 distinct CDR3 sequences in the sample, about 15% are singletons; the top ten hold less than 6%. The sample comprised whole blood. The receptors were gathered from an adult who was a healthcare worker with PCR-confirmed SARS-CoV-2 infection or an uninfected control (not recorded which).

This clonotype was counted only a few times. This chain joins TRBV7-9 and TRBJ2-7, with unresolved D. The CDR3 length is 12 residues. V lost 3 bases, J lost 4 bases, and 7 bases lay in between. From germline, CDR1 is SEHNR and CDR2 FQNEAQ (reference sequence). CDR3 sequence reads: CASSFDGYEQYF. The CDR3 nucleotides read TGTGCCAGCAGCTTTGATGGGTACGAGCAGTACTTC.

The rearrangement uses TRBV7-2 and TRBJ1-3; 7 nucleotides line up with TRBD1. The V segment lost 7 bases and the J segment 2 bases; nucleotides outside the gene matches: 2. CDR3 length: 13 amino acids. Germline CDR1 SGHTA, CDR2 FQGNSA. CDR3 residues: CASTTGPGNTIYF. The CDR3 DNA follows: TGTGCCAGCACGACAGGGCCTGGAAACACCATATATTTT.

This clonotype has only a few counts. The rearrangement joins TRBV12-3 or TRBV12-4 to TRBJ2-2; unclear D gene. V was shortened by 10 bases and J by 0 bases, with 3 bases between the two germline ends. The CDR3 is 11 amino acids. Here the CDR3 reads CAITNTGELFF. CDR3 DNA: TGTGCCATCACGAACACCGGGGAGCTGTTTTTT.

This chain's CDR3 is CSIRLAGINEQFF. DNA for the CDR3: TGCAGTATTCGACTAGCGGGAATTAATGAGCAGTTCTTC. V is TRBV20-1 and J is TRBJ2-1; 11 bases line up with TRBD2. V was pared by 8 bases and J by 7 bases, with 7 bases of the junction left unmatched. The germline V gene has CDR1 DFQATT and CDR2 SNEGSKA (reference sequence). The CDR3 length is 13 residues.

This clonotype has ten or more counts. The J gene is TRBJ2-1, the V gene TRBV28; no clear D. This CDR3 region has 13 residues. V dropped 3 bases and J dropped 8 bases, with 11 bases sitting between them. The V gene's germline CDR1 is MDHEN and CDR2 SYDVKM. CDR3 DNA: TGTGCCAGCAGTTTCCCCTCTCTATATGAGCAGTTCTTC. Translating it yields CASSFPSLYEQFF. The variable domain in full, completed from reference TRBV28 and TRBJ2-1, reads DVKVTQSSRYLVKRTGEKVFLECVQDMDHENMFWYRQDPGLGLRLIYFSYDVKMKEKGDIPEGYSVSREKKERFSLILESASTNQTSMYLCASSFPSLYEQFFGPGTRLTVL.

V usage is TRBV2 and J usage is TRBJ2-2; the D is unclear. Germline CDR1 is SNHLY and CDR2 is FYNNEI. Trimming removed 4 bases from V and 4 bases from J, with 7 bases in between. The CDR3 runs to 13 residues. This CDR3 reads CASSGLLTGELFF. CDR3 bases: TGTGCCAGCAGTGGACTGCTCACCGGGGAGCTGTTTTTT.

This clonotype turned up a few times. The chain employs TRBV11-2 and TRBJ2-7; 7 bases match TRBD1. CDR3 length: 15 amino acids. Germline loops: CDR1 SGHAT, CDR2 FQNNGV. Trimming removed 5 bases from V and 2 bases from J; junction bases left unmatched: 9. In nucleotides, the CDR3 is TGTGCCAGCAGCCGCGCCGTGGGACAGACCTACGAGCAGTACTTC. This gives the protein CASSRAVGQTYEQYF.

This clonotype was counted at least ten times. J is TRBJ2-1 and V is TRBV4-3, with no clear D. The CDR3 totals 12 residues. Per the germline V gene, CDR1 is LGHNA and CDR2 is YSLEER. Trimming left V 2 bases short and J 4 bases short, with 3 bases between. The CDR3 DNA sequence: TGCGCCAGCAGCCAAAGTTACAATGAGCAGTTCTTC. Its translation: CASSQSYNEQFF.

This chain uses TRBV7-2 with TRBJ2-1, with 9 bases identical to TRBD2. After removal of 5 bases from V and 4 bases from J, the junction contained 6 bases not matched to a gene. Germline V gene lookup returns CDR1 SGHTA and CDR2 FQGNSA. CDR3 size: 15 residues. This CDR3 is CASSIGLAKYNEQFF. CDR3 DNA sequence: TGTGCCAGCAGCATCGGACTAGCGAAATACAATGAGCAGTTCTTC.

The table lists this clonotype with a few counts. The rearrangement links TRBV10-1 to TRBJ2-1; possible D gene TRBD1, 11 bases. The CDR3 extends over 22 amino acids. The V end was cut by 8 bases, the J end by 5 bases, with 40 bases between. CDR1 WNHNN and CDR2 SYGVQD come from the germline V gene (reference sequence). In DNA form, the CDR3 reads TGCGCCAGCCCTGCCTTATCCGGGACAGGGGGTCTCAGCGGGAGGGCCCACAATGAGCAGTTCTTC. Its translation: CASPALSGTGGLSGRAHNEQFF.

This clonotype came up a few times. One junction end does not reproduce the germline sequence, and a read error may be involved. The V call is TRBV11-2, the J call TRBJ2-6; the D gene is possibly TRBD1 (5 bases). Germline values: CDR1 SGHAT, CDR2 FQNNGV. CDR3 length equals 17 residues. The CDR3 loop reads CASSRTGPLSGANVLIF. In nucleotides, the CDR3 is TGTGCCAGCAGCCGTACCGGGCCGCTCTCTGGGGCCAACGTCCTGATTTTC.

The V and J genes are TRBV2 and TRBJ2-5; 7 positions agree with TRBD2. This CDR3 comprises 12 residues. The germline V gene encodes CDR1 SNHLY and CDR2 FYNNEI. V gave up 8 bases and J gave up 0 bases; unmatched junction bases: 0. The CDR3 DNA is TGTGCCAGCCGGGGGGACCAAGAGACCCAGTACTTC. This gives the protein CASRGDQETQYF.

In its sample, this clonotype was seen a few times. CDR3 amino acids: CASSPREQETQYF. The CDR3 region has the DNA TGTGCCAGCAGCCCCAGGGAGCAAGAGACCCAGTACTTC. V and J are TRBV6-1 and TRBJ2-5; the D gene could be TRBD1 or TRBD2 (5 bases each). This CDR3 region has 13 residues. Looked up from germline, CDR1 is MNHNS and CDR2 is SASEGT. Trimming removed 6 bases from V and 2 bases from J, with 10 bases in between.

The sample holds a few counts of this clonotype. V usage is TRBV20-1 and J usage is TRBJ1-1, with D maybe TRBD1 (5 bases). V was cut by 6 bases and J by 7 bases, with 18 bases left in between. Germline V gene sequence: CDR1 DFQATT, CDR2 SNEGSKA (reference sequence). The CDR3 sequence is 13 residues long. The CDR3 sequence is CSANRGLLDEAFF. The DNA for the CDR3 is TGCAGTGCCAACCGGGGCTTGTTGGATGAAGCTTTCTTT.

The chain uses TRBV28 and TRBJ2-7; TRBD1 matches at 7 bases. CDR3 size: 18 residues. Germline assignment: CDR1 MDHEN and CDR2 SYDVKM. V shed 5 bases and J 4 bases; nucleotides not matched to a gene: 20. The CDR3: CASSASSRSGGRRYEQYF. CDR3 coding DNA: TGTGCCAGCAGTGCCTCGTCCCGATCAGGGGGAAGAAGATACGAGCAGTACTTC.

This clonotype has a count of ten or more. V gene TRBV27 combines with J gene TRBJ1-5, with a tentative D call TRBD1 (6 bases). The CDR3 has 15 amino acids. Trimming removed 5 bases from V and 3 bases from J, with 14 bases in between. The germline CDR1 and CDR2 sequences are MNHEY and SMNVEV (reference sequence). CDR3 loop: CASSKEGGNNQPQHF. The CDR3 coding sequence is TGTGCCAGCAGTAAAGAGGGGGGCAACAATCAGCCCCAGCATTTT.

This clonotype occurred many times. The chain couples TRBV11-2 to TRBJ2-5; D not certain. Between the trimmed V and J ends, which lost 5 bases and 3 bases, there was a span of 16 bases. The germline V gene encodes CDR1 SGHAT and CDR2 FQNNGV. The CDR3 contains 15 residues. The CDR3 region has the DNA TGTGCCAGCAGCCGCAGCACCCGGGCAAAAGAGACCCAGTACTTC. Its translation: CASSRSTRAKETQYF.

This clonotype has just a few counts. The gene calls are TRBV24-1 and TRBJ1-1; D is possibly TRBD1 (5 bases). Germline lookup yields CDR1 KGHDR and CDR2 SFDVKD. The CDR3 length is 14 residues. Trimming removed 5 bases from V and 1 base from J, with 10 bases in between. As DNA, the CDR3 is TGTGCCACCAGTGGGGGGGGGAGGAACACTGAAGCTTTCTTT. Its translation is CATSGGGRNTEAFF.

This clonotype turned up a few times. The rearrangement links TRBV7-9 to TRBJ2-1; tentative D call: TRBD2 (6 bases). Germline CDR1 SEHNR, CDR2 FQNEAQ (reference sequence). V gave up 4 bases and J gave up 8 bases, with 12 bases separating them. This CDR3 contains 13 residues. DNA for the CDR3: TGTGCCAGCAGCTCCACTAGCCAGGATGAGCAGTTCTTC. Amino acid sequence: CASSSTSQDEQFF.

The J gene is TRBJ1-5, the V gene TRBV12-3 or TRBV12-4, with TRBD1 identical over 8 bases. The V segment lost 6 bases and the J segment 6 bases; nucleotides outside the gene matches: 7. CDR3 length equals 14 residues. The CDR3 DNA follows: TGTGCCAGCAGCCTCAGGGGGCGCGGTCAGCCCCAGCATTTT. Translating it yields CASSLRGRGQPQHF.

The genes are TRBV28 and TRBJ2-1, with 8 bases aligning to TRBD2. This CDR3 has 12 residues. The trim removed 1 base at V and 12 bases at J, leaving 2 bases unmatched. Germline V gives CDR1 MDHEN, CDR2 SYDVKM. The CDR3 bases are TGTGCCAGCAGTTTATACGGGAGGGGGCAGTTCTTC. It is translated as CASSLYGRGQFF. Drawing the rest from reference TRBV28 and TRBJ2-1, the complete variable domain is DVKVTQSSRYLVKRTGEKVFLECVQDMDHENMFWYRQDPGLGLRLIYFSYDVKMKEKGDIPEGYSVSREKKERFSLILESASTNQTSMYLCASSLYGRGQFFGPGTRLTVL.

This clonotype was seen more than once but under ten times. The chain combines TRBV20-1 with TRBJ2-7; tentatively, D is TRBD1 (5 bases). Germline assignment: CDR1 DFQATT and CDR2 SNEGSKA (reference sequence). The V end was cut by 3 bases, the J end by 6 bases, with 12 bases between. The CDR3 is made up of 12 amino acids. The CDR3 region has the DNA TGCAGTGCTAGGCAACAGGTGGCCGAGCAGTACTTC. Its protein is CSARQQVAEQYF.

The V gene is TRBV3-1, the J gene TRBJ2-5, with 9 bases fitting TRBD1. The V segment lost 6 bases and the J segment 5 bases; nucleotides outside the gene matches: 7. In germline, CDR1 is LGHDT, CDR2 YNNKEL (reference sequence). CDR3 length: 14 amino acids. The CDR3 here is CASRLTGGPETQYF. In DNA form, the CDR3 reads TGTGCCAGCAGACTGACAGGGGGTCCGGAGACCCAGTACTTC.

The V gene is TRBV19, the J gene TRBJ2-1; 14 bases agree with TRBD2. The CDR3 has 14 residues. Germline V lookup: CDR1 LNHDA, CDR2 SQIVND (reference sequence). The J segment lost 9 bases and the V segment lost 6 bases, leaving 4 bases of the junction unmatched. The CDR3, as DNA: TGTGCCAGTAGGGGACTAGCGGGAGTAGGTGAGCAGTTCTTC. Amino acid sequence: CASRGLAGVGEQFF.